The rows below give T cell receptor beta chains drawn from one sample of a study of blood T cell repertoires in COVID-19. Generated by immunoSEQ multiplex PCR, the TCRdb table keeps only in-frame clones and is missing some. The sample lists fewer than 250,000 clones, almost 85% seen once, with less than 4.5% in the top ten. Sequencing used peripheral blood. These TCRs come from a middle-aged man with acute or convalescent COVID-19. Both conserved end residues are part of each CDR3. Fields, in order: V gene, clone size, D gene, J gene, CDR3 protein, CDR3 DNA. A D gene is named only where the DNA matches it firmly. A row's size may be missing; if present it is once, few, many or a size class.

V gene: TRBV30; clone size: -; D gene: TRBD1; J gene: TRBJ1-6; CDR3 protein: CAWSTGQGNSPLHF; CDR3 DNA: TGTGCCTGGAGTACGGGACAGGGAAATTCACCCCTCCACTTT
V gene: TRBV5-5; clone size: -; D gene: -; J gene: TRBJ1-1; CDR3 protein: CASSGLRPTLAGNTEAFF; CDR3 DNA: TGTGCCAGCAGCGGTTTGCGGCCGACCCTAGCTGGAAACACTGAAGCTTTCTTT
V gene: TRBV12-3/TRBV12-4; clone size: once; D gene: TRBD1; J gene: TRBJ2-1; CDR3 protein: CASGKQGLNEQFF; CDR3 DNA: TGTGCCAGCGGTAAACAGGGGTTGAATGAGCAGTTCTTC
V gene: TRBV27; clone size: once; D gene: -; J gene: TRBJ1-1; CDR3 protein: CASSREPRNTEAFF; CDR3 DNA: TGTGCCAGCAGTAGGGAGCCGCGGAACACTGAAGCTTTCTTT
V gene: TRBV6-5; clone size: -; D gene: TRBD1; J gene: TRBJ1-2; CDR3 protein: CASRTGQNYGYTF; CDR3 DNA: TGTGCCAGCAGAACGGGACAGAACTATGGCTACACCTTC
V gene: TRBV11-3; clone size: -; D gene: -; J gene: TRBJ2-7; CDR3 protein: CASSLTGSSYEQYF; CDR3 DNA: TGTGCCAGCAGTCTCACAGGGTCTTCCTACGAGCAGTACTTC
V gene: TRBV7-9; clone size: -; D gene: -; J gene: TRBJ2-7; CDR3 protein: CASSVQGNIYEQYF; CDR3 DNA: TGTGCCAGCAGCGTCCAGGGGAATATCTACGAGCAGTACTTC
V gene: TRBV5-1; clone size: -; D gene: TRBD2; J gene: TRBJ2-5; CDR3 protein: CASSLAGVLAGGQETQYF; CDR3 DNA: TGCGCCAGCAGCTTGGCTGGTGTTCTAGCGGGAGGGCAAGAGACCCAGTACTTC
V gene: TRBV27; clone size: -; D gene: -; J gene: TRBJ2-4; CDR3 protein: CASSQPPGPGRRNIQYF; CDR3 DNA: TGTGCCAGCAGTCAACCCCCCGGGCCAGGGCGGCGAAACATTCAGTACTTC
V gene: TRBV29-1; clone size: -; D gene: TRBD2; J gene: TRBJ2-3; CDR3 protein: CSVLEREEGADTQYF; CDR3 DNA: TGCAGCGTCCTAGAGCGGGAGGAGGGGGCAGATACGCAGTATTTT
V gene: TRBV3-1/TRBV3-2; clone size: -; D gene: -; J gene: TRBJ2-3; CDR3 protein: CASSLEGVGTDTQYF; CDR3 DNA: TGTGCCAGCAGCCTCGAAGGGGTCGGGACAGATACGCAGTATTTT
V gene: TRBV5-6; clone size: -; D gene: TRBD2; J gene: TRBJ2-7; CDR3 protein: CASSWGLGEQYF; CDR3 DNA: TGTGCCAGCAGCTGGGGACTAGGCGAGCAGTACTTC
V gene: TRBV12-5; clone size: -; D gene: -; J gene: TRBJ2-1; CDR3 protein: CASGLADNEQFF; CDR3 DNA: TGTGCTAGTGGTTTGGCTGACAATGAGCAGTTCTTC
V gene: TRBV5-1; clone size: -; D gene: TRBD1; J gene: TRBJ2-2; CDR3 protein: CASSLTGQGASGELFF; CDR3 DNA: TGCGCCAGCAGCCTAACGGGACAGGGGGCCTCCGGGGAGCTGTTTTTT
V gene: TRBV9; clone size: few; D gene: -; J gene: TRBJ1-1; CDR3 protein: CASSVEENTEAFF; CDR3 DNA: TGTGCCAGCAGCGTGGAGGAGAACACTGAAGCTTTCTTT
V gene: TRBV10-3; clone size: -; D gene: -; J gene: TRBJ2-1; CDR3 protein: CAISESGLANEQFF; CDR3 DNA: TGTGCCATCAGTGAGTCGGGTCTAGCTAATGAGCAGTTCTTC
V gene: TRBV6-5; clone size: -; D gene: TRBD1; J gene: TRBJ1-4; CDR3 protein: CASSFYTGATNEKLFF; CDR3 DNA: TGTGCCAGCAGTTTTTATACAGGGGCAACTAATGAAAAACTGTTTTTT
V gene: TRBV30; clone size: -; D gene: -; J gene: TRBJ1-5; CDR3 protein: CAWSVRLHGADSNQPQHF; CDR3 DNA: TGTGCCTGGAGTGTTAGACTCCATGGAGCCGATAGCAATCAGCCCCAGCATTTT
V gene: TRBV11-2; clone size: -; D gene: TRBD2; J gene: TRBJ2-3; CDR3 protein: CASSLWELAPTDTQYF; CDR3 DNA: TGTGCCAGCAGCCTTTGGGAACTAGCGCCGACAGATACGCAGTATTTT
V gene: TRBV28; clone size: -; D gene: TRBD1; J gene: TRBJ1-4; CDR3 protein: CASSLQTGGNEKLFF; CDR3 DNA: TGTGCCAGCAGTCTTCAGACAGGGGGGAATGAAAAACTGTTTTTT
V gene: TRBV30; clone size: -; D gene: -; J gene: TRBJ2-3; CDR3 protein: CAWSGSGDTQYF; CDR3 DNA: TGTGCCTGGAGTGGGAGTGGAGATACGCAGTATTTT
V gene: TRBV6-1; clone size: once; D gene: -; J gene: TRBJ1-5; CDR3 protein: CASSDLGWQGPQHF; CDR3 DNA: TGTGCCAGCAGTGATCTGGGCTGGCAGGGCCCCCAGCATTTT
V gene: TRBV3-1/TRBV3-2; clone size: -; D gene: -; J gene: TRBJ1-1; CDR3 protein: CASSQGERTEAFF; CDR3 DNA: TGTGCCAGCAGCCAAGGAGAGAGGACTGAAGCTTTCTTT
V gene: TRBV7-9; clone size: -; D gene: TRBD1; J gene: TRBJ1-2; CDR3 protein: CASSQGTGEHTYGYTF; CDR3 DNA: TGTGCCAGCAGCCAGGGGACAGGGGAGCATACCTATGGCTACACCTTC
V gene: TRBV27; clone size: -; D gene: -; J gene: TRBJ1-2; CDR3 protein: CASSFLRQTEFYGYTF; CDR3 DNA: TGTGCCAGCAGTTTCCTCCGCCAGACAGAATTTTATGGCTACACCTTC
V gene: TRBV5-1; clone size: -; D gene: -; J gene: TRBJ1-1; CDR3 protein: CASSPVGQNTEAFF; CDR3 DNA: TGCGCCAGCAGCCCCGTCGGACAGAACACTGAAGCTTTCTTT
V gene: TRBV25-1; clone size: -; D gene: -; J gene: TRBJ1-5; CDR3 protein: CASSPTNQPQHF; CDR3 DNA: TGTGCCAGCAGTCCTACCAATCAGCCCCAGCATTTT